This T cell receptor (beta chain) was retrieved from a study of blood T cells in healthy people across ages. Study-level points and caveats: Diversity figures derived from one million T cells were judged to underestimate the true value. The fall in TCR beta diversity per million T cells was roughly linear with age.

Alongside a J-beta primer mix, a sample-barcoded 5' primer served in a second PCR lasting about 7 to 12 cycles. One entry per CDR3 protein results from TCRdb running MiXCR on the 5' RACE reads. This sample has under 1,000,000 distinct CDR3 sequences, with about 47% found just once. To note about this clonotype: Its specificity is not known.

Per the germline V gene, CDR1 is DFQATT and CDR2 is SNEGSKA (reference sequence). V gave up 4 bases and J gave up 6 bases, with 10 bases separating them. The CDR3 is made up of 12 amino acids. The sample consisted of blood. The chain employs TRBV20-1 and TRBJ2-4, with D perhaps matching TRBD1 (6 bases). The clonotype originates from an elderly man in good health. This CDR3 reads CSAKGGGNIQYF. CDR3 nucleotide sequence: TGCAGTGCTAAAGGGGGTGGAAACATTCAGTACTTC.